Listed below are T cell receptor beta chains from one sample, sequenced in a study of T cell responses to AZD1222 COVID-19 vaccine. This table comes from immunoSEQ multiplex PCR, and its TCRdb copy is limited to in-frame clones, with some not included. The sample has tens of thousands of clones; around three quarters are singletons. The input for sequencing was peripheral blood, taken on day 0 of AZD1222 vaccination. These receptors all stem from an adult in good health. Each CDR3 is given with its conserved first and last residue. The D gene is left open where the match is weak. Clone size is shown for a subset of rows, as once, few, many or a class of expanded clone.

j_call	clone_size	d_call	v_call	cdr3_nt	cdr3_aa
TRBJ1-5	NA	NA	TRBV6-5	TGTGCCAGCAGTTATAACGGTAACAATCAGCCCCAGCATTTT	CASSYNGNNQPQHF
TRBJ1-6	once	NA	TRBV7-6	TGTGCCAGCAGCTTACAACAGAGAGCCGATTCACCCCTCCACTTT	CASSLQQRADSPLHF
TRBJ2-6	few	TRBD1	TRBV4-3	TGCGCCAGCAGCCAACAACCGGGACAGCCTTTCTCTGGGGCCAACGTCCTGACTTTC	CASSQQPGQPFSGANVLTF
TRBJ1-2	few	TRBD1	TRBV27	TGTGCCAGCAGTCCGCGGACAGGGGACGACTATGGCTACACCTTC	CASSPRTGDDYGYTF
TRBJ2-1	NA	NA	TRBV6-5	TGTGCCAGCAGCCTCGACAGAGGCCCCTACAATGAGCAGTTCTTC	CASSLDRGPYNEQFF
TRBJ2-5	NA	TRBD2	TRBV12-3/TRBV12-4	TGTGCCAGCAGGTTTGGGGGGGGGACCCAGTACTTC	CASRFGGGTQYF
TRBJ2-3	NA	TRBD2	TRBV28	TGTGCCAGCAGTTCAACCGGACTAGCGACAGATACGCAGTATTTT	CASSSTGLATDTQYF
TRBJ1-1	once	NA	TRBV6-6	TGTGCCAGCAGTTACTTGGGGGGCTTAAACACTGAAGCTTTCTTT	CASSYLGGLNTEAFF
TRBJ1-2	NA	NA	TRBV24-1	TGTGCCACCAGTGATTCCAGGGGAGATGGCTACACCTTC	CATSDSRGDGYTF
TRBJ2-7	NA	TRBD1	TRBV30	TGTGCCTGGAAACAGGGGGCGGTCTACGAGCAGTACTTC	CAWKQGAVYEQYF
TRBJ1-2	once	TRBD1	TRBV28	TGTGCCAGCAGCCAACAGGGGCTAGGGTATGGCTACACCTTC	CASSQQGLGYGYTF
TRBJ1-4	once	NA	TRBV11-2	TGTGCCAGCAGCCCCAGACCCGGTAATGAAAAACTGTTTTTT	CASSPRPGNEKLFF
TRBJ2-2	NA	NA	TRBV18	TGTGCCAGCTCACCCACTACGCCCGGGGAGCTGTTTTTT	CASSPTTPGELFF
TRBJ1-2	once	TRBD1	TRBV9	TGTGCCAGCAGGACAGGGTTGGGTCTGAACTATGGCTACACCTTC	CASRTGLGLNYGYTF
TRBJ1-1	NA	NA	TRBV20-1	TGCAGTGCTAGAGATAGTCGAAGGGCTTTCTTT	CSARDSRRAFF
TRBJ1-2	NA	TRBD1	TRBV4-2	TGTGCCAGCAGCCAAGATATACAGGGGTACGGCTACACCTTC	CASSQDIQGYGYTF
TRBJ1-5	NA	TRBD1	TRBV6-2/TRBV6-3	TGTGCCAGCAGCCGTAACCTACAGGGGGCTAGTCAGCCCCAGCATTTT	CASSRNLQGASQPQHF
TRBJ1-5	NA	NA	TRBV2	TGTGCCAGCAGTGAAGCCACTAGATCCCAGCCCCAGCATTTT	CASSEATRSQPQHF
TRBJ1-4	NA	TRBD1	TRBV28	TGTGCCAGCAGTTTAATGTCAGGGGGGACTAATGAAAAACTGTTTTTT	CASSLMSGGTNEKLFF
TRBJ1-1	NA	NA	TRBV11-1	TGTGCCAGCAGCTTAGAGCGGGGTGGCACTGAAGCTTTCTTT	CASSLERGGTEAFF
TRBJ1-1	NA	NA	TRBV10-2	TGCGCCAGCAGTTACCAGACAGGGAACACTGAAGCTTTCTTT	CASSYQTGNTEAFF
TRBJ2-7	NA	TRBD1	TRBV4-3	TGCGCCAGCAGCCAAGGGACAGGGCGGGCTCACGAGCAGTACTTC	CASSQGTGRAHEQYF
TRBJ1-6	NA	TRBD1	TRBV7-2	TGTGCCAGCAGCTTCCTGACAGGGGGCGTCTATAATTCACCCCTCCACTTT	CASSFLTGGVYNSPLHF
TRBJ2-5	NA	NA	TRBV18	TGTGCCAGCTCACCACTGGGGCGCGAGACCCAGTACTTC	CASSPLGRETQYF
TRBJ2-5	NA	NA	TRBV6-5	TGTGCCAGCAGTTTAGGACTGACCTCGACTCAAGAGACCCAGTACTTC	CASSLGLTSTQETQYF
TRBJ2-7	NA	TRBD1	TRBV6-1	TGTGCCAGCAGTGACAAACGACCGGGACAGGGAGTCTACGAGCAGTACTTC	CASSDKRPGQGVYEQYF
TRBJ1-1	NA	TRBD1	TRBV25-1	TGTGCCAGCAGTGAATTGGGGGGACAGGGGGCCACTGAAGCTTTCTTT	CASSELGGQGATEAFF
TRBJ2-3	NA	TRBD1	TRBV13	TGTGCCAGCAGCACGGACAGGGGGGGGATTTCCCCAGATACGCAGTATTTT	CASSTDRGGISPDTQYF
TRBJ2-2	few	NA	TRBV4-2	TGTGCCAGCAGCCAAGATATACAAACCGGGGAGCTGTTTTTT	CASSQDIQTGELFF
TRBJ2-1	NA	NA	TRBV9	TGTGCCAGCAGCGTAGGGGGGCCCTACAATGAGCAGTTCTTC	CASSVGGPYNEQFF
TRBJ2-7	NA	NA	TRBV5-1	TGCGCCAGCAGCTTTTTAGCAGGGACCTACGAGCAGTACTTC	CASSFLAGTYEQYF
TRBJ2-1	NA	NA	TRBV6-5	TGTGCCAGCAGTTGGCGGGTTCGGGGTCATGAGCAGTTCTTC	CASSWRVRGHEQFF
TRBJ1-6	NA	NA	TRBV12-5	TGTGCTAGTGGTCTCGGGAGGGGGAATTCACCCCTCCACTTT	CASGLGRGNSPLHF
TRBJ2-5	NA	TRBD2	TRBV6-2/TRBV6-3	TGTGCCAGCAGTTTTCAATACGGCGGGGGCCAAGAGACCCAGTACTTC	CASSFQYGGGQETQYF
TRBJ2-3	NA	TRBD2	TRBV2	TGTGCCAGCAGTGAGGCGCGGGGGAGCACAGATACGCAGTATTTT	CASSEARGSTDTQYF
TRBJ2-5	once	NA	TRBV5-4	TGTGCCAGCAGCTTGGGTCCACGAGAACAAGAGACCCAGTACTTC	CASSLGPREQETQYF
TRBJ2-5	NA	TRBD2	TRBV2	TGTGCCAGCAGGACTAGCGGGGGGCAAGAGACCCAGTACTTC	CASRTSGGQETQYF
TRBJ1-2	NA	TRBD1	TRBV6-5	TGTGCCAGCAGTTACTCGCTAAACAGGGGCTATGGCTACACCTTC	CASSYSLNRGYGYTF
TRBJ1-2	NA	TRBD1	TRBV12-5	TGTGCTAGTGGCTTTGAGACACAGGGGCGCGGCTATGGCTGCACCTTC	CASGFETQGRGYGCTF
TRBJ1-2	NA	TRBD1	TRBV19	TGTGCCAGCTACCTAACAGGGGCCGGACGGGGCTACACCTTC	CASYLTGAGRGYTF
TRBJ1-2	NA	NA	TRBV6-5	TGTGCCAGCACAGAACAGGGAGACATCCCCTATGGCTACACCTTC	CASTEQGDIPYGYTF
TRBJ2-1	NA	TRBD1	TRBV7-9	TGTGCCAGCAGCGTAGACAGGGTCTATGAGCAGTTCTTC	CASSVDRVYEQFF
TRBJ1-4	NA	NA	TRBV9	TGTGCCAGCAGCGTAAAACCAGGGGAAGCTAATGAAAAACTGTTTTTT	CASSVKPGEANEKLFF
TRBJ1-4	NA	NA	TRBV12-3/TRBV12-4	TGTGCCAGCAGTTTTGTTGGGGAGGAAAAACTGTTTTTT	CASSFVGEEKLFF
TRBJ2-7	NA	NA	TRBV6-5	TGTGCCAGCAGAGCGGACAGAAACTACGAGCAGTACTTC	CASRADRNYEQYF